The 29 T cell receptor beta chains given below trace back to one sample, sequenced in a study of blood T cell repertoires in COVID-19. The assay was immunoSEQ multiplex PCR, and TCRdb's table has in-frame clones only and misses some. Of 68,000 or so clones in the sample, under 85% were seen once. The sequenced sample was peripheral blood. These receptors were collected from a woman in her 50s with acute or convalescent COVID-19.

The CDR3 region has the DNA TGTGCCAGCAGTTACGGCGAGGGTAATCAGCCCCAGCATTTT. It codes for CASSYGEGNQPQHF. The rearrangement links TRBV6-6 to TRBJ1-5; no clear D. Germline V gene lookup returns CDR1 MNHNY and CDR2 SVGAGI (reference sequence). This CDR3 has 14 residues. Trimming left V 2 bases short and J 4 bases short, with 9 bases between.

V and J are TRBV27 and TRBJ2-1; 16 nucleotides line up with TRBD2. The CDR3 spans 18 residues. Germline loops: CDR1 MNHEY, CDR2 SMNVEV (reference sequence). V gave up 3 bases and J gave up 8 bases; unmatched junction bases: 10. DNA of the CDR3: TGTGCCAGCAGTTTCCACTTGGGACTAGCGGGAGGGCCAGATGAGCAGTTCTTC. It yields the protein CASSFHLGLAGGPDEQFF.

This clone was seen only a few times. CDR3 residues: CASSLAGTGAYEQYF. In DNA form, the CDR3 reads TGTGCCAGCAGCTTAGCCGGGACAGGGGCTTACGAGCAGTACTTC. The gene calls are TRBV7-9 and TRBJ2-7, with TRBD1 identical over 10 bases. The length of the CDR3 is 15 residues. Losses at the gene ends were 0 bases for V and 4 bases for J; bases not matched to a gene: 3. The V gene's germline CDR1 is SEHNR and CDR2 FQNEAQ (reference sequence). The whole variable domain, remainder taken from reference TRBV7-9 and TRBJ2-7, is DTGVSQNPRHKITKRGQNVTFRCDPISEHNRLYWYRQTLGQGPEFLTYFQNEAQLEKSRLLSDRFSAERPKGSFSTLEIQRTEQGDSAMYLCASSLAGTGAYEQYFGPGTRLTVT.

The rearrangement links TRBV4-2 to TRBJ1-1; D might be TRBD1 (6 bases). The CDR3 contains 14 residues. Trimming removed 2 bases at V and 5 bases at J, with 12 bases between. CDR1 and CDR2 from the germline V gene are LGHNA and YNFKEQ. CDR3 region: CASSQITGPTEAFF. The CDR3 DNA follows: TGTGCCAGCAGCCAAATCACAGGGCCAACTGAAGCTTTCTTT.

V gene TRBV30 combines with J gene TRBJ2-3; 10 bases are a match to TRBD2. This CDR3 has 16 amino acids. With 0 bases clipped from V and 4 bases from J, the junction kept 7 bases outside the gene matches. In germline, CDR1 is GTSNPN, CDR2 SVGIG (reference sequence). The CDR3: CAWSVKRGGRADTQYF. As DNA, the CDR3 is TGTGCCTGGAGTGTCAAGCGGGGGGGCCGCGCAGATACGCAGTATTTT.

The gene calls are TRBV7-2 and TRBJ2-3; maybe TRBD2 (6 bases). With 0 bases removed from V and 1 base from J, the gap between germline ends came to 8 bases. The germline gives CDR1 SGHTA, CDR2 FQGNSA. The CDR3 runs to 15 residues. The CDR3 DNA reads as TGTGCCAGCAGCTTAGCGGCGGGACGCACAGATACGCAGTATTTT. Translating it yields CASSLAAGRTDTQYF.

This clone was seen a single time. The rearrangement joins TRBV7-3 to TRBJ1-1; TRBD1 agrees at 9 bases. V lost 3 bases, J lost 5 bases, and 4 bases stayed unmatched. Germline V gene lookup returns CDR1 SGHTA and CDR2 FQGTGA. This CDR3 region has 14 residues. The CDR3 coding sequence is TGTGCCAGCAGCTTTTCGGACAGGGGAACTGAAGCTTTCTTT. Its protein product is CASSFSDRGTEAFF.

J is TRBJ2-7 and V is TRBV2; 7 nucleotides line up with TRBD1. V gave up 6 bases and J gave up 0 bases; unmatched junction bases: 8. Germline V CDR1 and CDR2: SNHLY, FYNNEI. The CDR3 has 15 amino acids. The CDR3 nucleotides are TGTGCCAGCAGACGAAACCGGGACAGCTCCTACGAGCAGTACTTC. As protein: CASRRNRDSSYEQYF.

This clone has a single count. The rearrangement uses TRBV9 and TRBJ2-1; TRBD2 matches 9 bases. In germline, CDR1 is SGDLS, CDR2 YYNGEE. CDR3 size: 15 residues. V lost 3 bases and J lost 4; bases outside the gene matches: 5. The chain's CDR3 is CASSARLAEYNEQFF. CDR3 coding DNA: TGTGCCAGCAGCGCCAGACTAGCGGAATACAATGAGCAGTTCTTC. Based on the CDR3 plus reference TRBV9 and TRBJ2-1, the full variable domain is DSGVTQTPKHLITATGQRVTLRCSPRSGDLSVYWYQQSLDQGLQFLIQYYNGEERAKGNILERFSAQQFPDLHSELNLSSLELGDSALYFCASSARLAEYNEQFFGPGTRLTVL.

The chain carries TRBV4-3 and TRBJ2-1, with TRBD2 matching 8 bases. The germline gives CDR1 LGHNA, CDR2 YSLEER. Germline trimming cut 1 base from V and 4 bases from J; bases unmatched to any gene: 6. The CDR3 loop spans 16 amino acids. CDR3 DNA: TGCGCCAGCAGCCAAGGATACGGGACTAGATACAATGAGCAGTTCTTC. Translation: CASSQGYGTRYNEQFF.

By proportion, this clone is medium-sized (0.01 to 0.1%). The sample carries other DNA sequences with the same CDR3. The chain recombines TRBV5-8 with TRBJ1-5; a weak D match, TRBD1 (5 bases). The germline V and J ends were trimmed by 1 base and 0 bases, with 8 bases remaining between them. The CDR3 has 15 residues. Germline V gives CDR1 SGHTS, CDR2 YDEGEE. CDR3 nucleotides: TGTGCCAGCAGCTTGCAGGGATATAGCAATCAGCCCCAGCATTTT. Its protein is CASSLQGYSNQPQHF.

The chain recombines TRBV5-1 with TRBJ2-3; the D gene is possibly TRBD1 (5 bases). The CDR3 sequence is 16 residues long. CDR1 is SGHRS and CDR2 is YFSETQ in the germline V gene. The V end was cut by 0 bases, the J end by 2 bases, with 13 bases between. The CDR3 DNA follows: TGCGCCAGCAGCTTGGGGGGCCAGGGATACACAGATACGCAGTATTTT. This sequence encodes CASSLGGQGYTDTQYF.

This chain uses TRBV5-1 with TRBJ2-2; tentative D call: TRBD1 (5 bases). Germline values: CDR1 SGHRS, CDR2 YFSETQ. V lost 6 bases, J lost 6 bases, and 15 bases lay in between. The length of the CDR3 is 14 residues. CDR3 DNA: TGCGCCAGCAAAGCAGGGTCCGATGCCGGGGAGCTGTTTTTT. Residues: CASKAGSDAGELFF.

J is TRBJ2-7 and V is TRBV6-6; D unclear. This CDR3 has 12 amino acids. Germline CDR1 reads MNHNY; CDR2 reads SVGAGI (reference sequence). V was cut by 2 bases and J by 1 base, with 3 bases left in between. The CDR3 here is CASSYVSYEQYF. CDR3 bases: TGTGCCAGCAGTTACGTATCCTACGAGCAGTACTTC.

The rearrangement uses TRBV12-3 or TRBV12-4 and TRBJ1-2, with 7 bases fitting TRBD1. The V and J ends lost 5 bases and 2 bases, in that order; junction bases with no gene match: 2. CDR3 size: 13 residues. DNA of the CDR3: TGTGCCAGCAGTCCACAGGGGAACTATGGCTACACCTTC. Amino acid sequence: CASSPQGNYGYTF.

This clone was observed a few times. This sequence joins TRBV28 and TRBJ2-1; D possibly corresponds to TRBD1 (5 bases). Trimming removed 6 bases from V and 4 bases from J, with 16 bases in between. This CDR3 contains 15 residues. Germline CDR1 is MDHEN and CDR2 is SYDVKM. For the CDR3, the DNA is TGTGCCAGCAGATCACGATATGGGGCTTACAATGAGCAGTTCTTC. Amino acid sequence: CASRSRYGAYNEQFF.

The V gene is TRBV4-3, the J gene TRBJ2-5; possibly TRBD2 for D (6 bases). V was clipped by 2 bases and J by 2 bases, with 12 bases between them. Germline V lookup: CDR1 LGHNA, CDR2 YSLEER. The CDR3 contains 15 residues. The CDR3 loop is CASSQIGTVQETQYF. In nucleotides, the CDR3 is TGCGCCAGCAGCCAAATCGGGACTGTACAAGAGACCCAGTACTTC.

On this clone itself: This may stem from a read error, because a much larger clone lies one nucleotide away. This CDR3 is also generated by other DNA sequences in the sample. The rearrangement links TRBV20-1 to TRBJ1-5; tentatively, D is TRBD1 (5 bases). V lost 3 bases and J 4 bases, leaving 10 bases between the germline ends. The CDR3 spans 13 residues. Per the germline V gene, CDR1 is DFQATT and CDR2 is SNEGSKA (reference sequence). CDR3 loop: CSASQGVNQPQHF. CDR3 nucleotides: TGCAGTGCTAGTCAAGGGGTAAATCAGCCCCAGCATTTT.

V is TRBV28 and J is TRBJ1-2; 8 bases are a match to TRBD1. V trimming: 3 bases; J trimming: 0 bases; junction bases outside the gene matches: 3. The CDR3 covers 15 residues. The germline V gene encodes CDR1 MDHEN and CDR2 SYDVKM. The CDR3 spells CASSFQGASNYGYTF. The DNA for the CDR3 is TGTGCCAGCAGTTTCCAGGGGGCGTCTAACTATGGCTACACCTTC.

The chain combines TRBV7-2 with TRBJ2-5; D gene uncertain. Germline CDR1 is SGHTA and CDR2 is FQGNSA. The CDR3 runs 12 residues. Trimming removed 3 bases at V and 2 bases at J, with 4 bases between. The CDR3 coding sequence is TGTGCCAGCAGCTTGCGGCAAGAGACCCAGTACTTC. It encodes CASSLRQETQYF.

The V and J genes are TRBV7-9 and TRBJ1-3; D unresolved. Trimming cost V 5 bases and J 11 bases, with 16 bases left between them. CDR3 length equals 13 residues. Germline assignment: CDR1 SEHNR and CDR2 FQNEAQ (reference sequence). In DNA form, the CDR3 reads TGTGCCAGCAGCCTCGAGCAGGAAGCAGCCATATATTTT. As protein: CASSLEQEAAIYF. The variable domain in full, completed from reference TRBV7-9 and TRBJ1-3, reads DTGVSQNPRHKITKRGQNVTFRCDPISEHNRLYWYRQTLGQGPEFLTYFQNEAQLEKSRLLSDRFSAERPKGSFSTLEIQRTEQGDSAMYLCASSLEQEAAIYFGEGSWLTVV.

V and J are TRBV2 and TRBJ1-2, with 9 bases lining up with TRBD1. Trimming took 5 bases from V and 5 from J; bases not matched to a gene: 6. This CDR3 has 14 amino acids. Looked up from germline, CDR1 is SNHLY and CDR2 is FYNNEI. The CDR3, as DNA: TGTGCCAGCAGTCTCGGACAGGGGTTATATGGCTACACCTTC. Residues: CASSLGQGLYGYTF. The entire variable domain, with the rest obtained from reference TRBV2 and TRBJ1-2, is as follows: EPEVTQTPSHQVTQMGQEVILRCVPISNHLYFYWYRQILGQKVEFLVSFYNNEISEKSEIFDDQFSVERPDGSNFTLKIRSTKLEDSAMYFCASSLGQGLYGYTFGSGTRLTVV.

The chain joins TRBV7-2 to TRBJ1-2; 7 bases align to TRBD1. Germline-derived CDR1 and CDR2 are SGHTA and FQGNSA. Trimming at V came to 5 bases and at J to 5 bases, leaving 14 bases not matched to a gene. The CDR3 loop spans 16 amino acids. CDR3 DNA: TGTGCCAGCAGCGACCACGCCGCCAGGGGGGATTATGGCTACACCTTC. Translated, it gives CASSDHAARGDYGYTF.

The chain joins TRBV6-4 to TRBJ2-1; 12 bases agree with TRBD2. Losses at the gene ends were 2 bases for V and 5 bases for J; bases not matched to a gene: 1. CDR1 MRHNA and CDR2 SNTAGT come from the germline V gene. CDR3 length: 15 amino acids. CDR3 sequence: CASSDGTSGHNEQFF. The DNA of the CDR3 is TGTGCCAGCAGTGACGGGACTAGCGGGCACAATGAGCAGTTCTTC.

This chain links TRBV28 with TRBJ2-7; no definite D call. Trimming shortened V by 5 bases and J by 4 bases, and 9 bases separated the two germline ends. The CDR3 spans 12 residues. Germline V gene sequence: CDR1 MDHEN, CDR2 SYDVKM. The CDR3 DNA reads as TGTGCCAGCAGTGAAGAGAATTACGAGCAGTACTTC. Residues: CASSEENYEQYF.

This clone was detected once. The chain uses TRBV3-1 (or the pseudogene TRBV3-2) and TRBJ2-3; tentative D call: TRBD2 (7 bases). The CDR3 sequence is 17 residues long. Germline CDR1 and CDR2: LGHDT and YNNKEL (reference sequence). Trimming took off 1 base at V and 8 bases at J, with 22 bases between the two ends. The CDR3 DNA sequence: TGTGCCAGCAGCCAAGGGGGGGGCGGGTCCTCCGTGGCTACGCAGTATTTT. This encodes CASSQGGGGSSVATQYF.

The chain recombines TRBV30 with TRBJ1-5; D is ambiguous. With 6 bases removed from V and 2 bases from J, the gap between germline ends came to 11 bases. Germline V lookup: CDR1 GTSNPN, CDR2 SVGIG (reference sequence). The CDR3 covers 13 residues. CDR3 sequence (DNA): TGTGCCTGCGCGGGTGCCGGCAATCAGCCCCAGCATTTT. This codes for CACAGAGNQPQHF.

The chain employs TRBV4-3 and TRBJ2-1; 9 bases map to TRBD1. CDR3 length: 16 residues. The J segment lost 3 bases and the V segment lost 1 base, leaving 4 bases of the junction unmatched. Germline V gene data show CDR1 as LGHNA and CDR2 as YSLEER. In nucleotides, the CDR3 is TGCGCCAGCAGCCAAGTTGGGGGACAGGGCTACAATGAGCAGTTCTTC. Protein product: CASSQVGGQGYNEQFF.

This chain uses TRBV3-1 (or the pseudogene TRBV3-2) with TRBJ2-7; TRBD2 matches at 7 bases. CDR3 size: 16 residues. Looked up from germline, CDR1 is LGHDT and CDR2 is YNNKEL (reference sequence). V gave up 0 bases and J gave up 5 bases; unmatched junction bases: 10. The CDR3 coding sequence is TGTGCCAGCAGCCAAGATCGTGGCGGGAGTAGCAACGAGCAGTACTTC. Encoded protein: CASSQDRGGSSNEQYF.